This T cell receptor beta chain was sequenced in a study of OX40 agonist ivuxolimab in advanced cancers. In the study overall: Patients were infused with ivuxolimab every 2 weeks at 0.01 to 10 mg/kg. Partial responses were achieved by three patients, of whom one had hepatocellular carcinoma and two had cutaneous melanoma. General study findings and limits: Averaged across samples, CD8+ T cells carried more expanded clones than CD4+ did.

A note on this clone: Its antigen is unknown.

Produced via immunoSEQ multiplex PCR; TCRdb's table is partial and in-frame only. The repertoire holds around 20,000 clones, roughly 80% seen once, with less than 55% in the top ten. This receptor was taken from an adult with an advanced solid tumor such as melanoma, head and neck, liver or kidney cancer. Sequencing was performed on CD4+ or CD8+ T cells sorted from blood, taken in a trial of the OX40 agonist ivuxolimab.

The CDR3 is CAIPDRANTGELFF. The DNA of the CDR3 is TGTGCCATCCCCGACAGGGCGAACACCGGGGAGCTGTTTTTT. The chain carries TRBV10-3 and TRBJ2-2; 7 bases fit TRBD1. The germline gives CDR1 ENHRY, CDR2 SYGVKD. V dropped 8 bases and J dropped 0; count of bases not matched to a gene: 3. The length of the CDR3 is 14 residues.